This TCR beta chain was documented in a study of beta chain features in type 1 diabetes. Study-level results: Significant though moderate, a shortening of TCRB CDR3s appeared in all four CD4+ subsets of Type 1 diabetes patients. Any HLA-type effect on TCRB rearrangement remained unresolved here. Naive, central memory and regulatory TCRB repertoires appeared more similar among patients than healthy donors.

Every bit of the isolated RNA underwent reverse transcription, so sequencing read expressed TCRB transcripts. Here immunoSEQ multiplex PCR was the method, and the copy in TCRdb shows in-frame clones only, minus some. The profile shows 600,000 or so clones, about 14% of them singletons. This clone was counted only a few times. Its target is not known. Naive, central memory, regulatory and stem cell-like memory cells within the CD4+ compartment were sorted using CD45RO/CCR7/CD25/CD127/CD95/CD27. This CDR3 has 15 residues. V dropped 4 bases and J dropped 8; count of bases not matched to a gene: 8. Germline V gene lookup returns CDR1 MGHDK and CDR2 SYGVNS.

The sequence came from a man aged 18 to 29 with type 1 diabetes. The material sequenced was naive CD4+ T cells from blood. The chain joins TRBV25-1 to TRBJ2-1; 10 nucleotides align to TRBD2. This chain's CDR3 is CASSAGTSEIDEQFF. CDR3 sequence (DNA): TGTGCCAGCAGTGCCGGGACTAGCGAGATCGATGAGCAGTTCTTC.